This is a list of T cell receptor beta chains from one sample in a study of blood T cells in healthy people across ages. Each CDR3 protein gets one entry after TCRdb re-called the 5' RACE reads with MiXCR. The sample has about 800,000 distinct CDR3 sequences, about 62% seen once. The sample comprised blood. Receptors originate from a young man in good health. Each CDR3 is given with its conserved first and last residue. D genes are given only for firm matches. A clone size is listed for some rows: how often the clone was seen (once, few, many), or a class if it is expanded.

V	D	size	J	DNA	CDR3
TRBV4-2	TRBD1	few	TRBJ2-7	TGTGCCAGCAGCTGGGCCGGGACAGGGTCAGACGAGCAGTACTTC	CASSWAGTGSDEQYF
TRBV20-1	TRBD2	NA	TRBJ2-3	TGCAGTGCTTCAAGGACTAGCGGTAGCACAGATACGCAGTATTTT	CSASRTSGSTDTQYF
TRBV6-5	NA	few	TRBJ1-2	TGTGCCAGCAGTTACGGTCAGGGGTACTATGGCTACACCTTC	CASSYGQGYYGYTF
TRBV25-1	NA	NA	TRBJ2-5	TGTGCCAGCAGTGAAGGGGTGTTATCCCAATGGGAGACCCAGTACTTC	CASSEGVLSQWETQYF
TRBV20-1	TRBD2	NA	TRBJ2-3	TGCAGTACTAGCGGGACGTCCACAGATACGCAGTATTTT	CSTSGTSTDTQYF
TRBV7-2	NA	few	TRBJ2-7	TGTGCCAGCAGCTTAGTCCTGACTACCTACGAGCAGTACTTC	CASSLVLTTYEQYF
TRBV14	TRBD2	NA	TRBJ2-7	TGTGCCAGCAGCCTACTAGCGGGGGGCTCCTACAATGAGCAGTACTTC	CASSLLAGGSYNEQYF
TRBV27	TRBD1	NA	TRBJ2-1	TGTGCCAGCAGTTTTACAGGGGAAGGATACAATGAGCAGTTCTTC	CASSFTGEGYNEQFF
TRBV4-2	TRBD2	NA	TRBJ2-1	TGTGCCAGCAGCCAGGGGACTAGCGGGATTTCCAATGAGCAGTTCTTC	CASSQGTSGISNEQFF
TRBV7-9	NA	NA	TRBJ1-2	TGTGCCAGCAGCTCCCCGACCCACTATGGCTACACCTTC	CASSSPTHYGYTF
TRBV3-1	NA	NA	TRBJ1-1	TGTGCCAGCAGCCCCGCAGCCGAGAACACTGAAGCTTTCTTT	CASSPAAENTEAFF
TRBV7-9	TRBD1	NA	TRBJ1-6	TGTGCCAGCAGCTCTCCGGGACAGGGCGATTCACCCCTCCACTTT	CASSSPGQGDSPLHF
TRBV10-3	TRBD2	NA	TRBJ2-7	TGTGCCATCGGACTAGCCGGGGACGAGCAGTACTTC	CAIGLAGDEQYF
TRBV12-3/TRBV12-4	NA	few	TRBJ2-3	TGTGCCAGCAGATTAAGCACAGATACGCAGTATTTT	CASRLSTDTQYF
TRBV15	NA	NA	TRBJ1-5	TGTGCCGCCAGCAGAGATCGGGGGGAGCCCCAGCATTTT	CAASRDRGEPQHF
TRBV4-3	NA	NA	TRBJ2-5	TGCGCCAGCAGCCAAGAAGGGGTCGGTAGGACCCAGTACTTC	CASSQEGVGRTQYF
TRBV12-5	TRBD1	NA	TRBJ1-6	TGTGCTAGTGGTGGGGACAGGGGGGGATCACCCCTCCACTTT	CASGGDRGGSPLHF
TRBV4-1	NA	NA	TRBJ2-3	TGCGCCAGCAGCAGGGGCTTCGGCACAGATACGCAGTATTTT	CASSRGFGTDTQYF
TRBV11-2	NA	NA	TRBJ1-2	TGTGCCAGCAGCCGACGTCAGGGAGCCACCTTC	CASSRRQGATF
TRBV6-1	NA	NA	TRBJ1-5	TGTGCCAGCAGTGAAGGGCGGGATAGCAATCAGCCCCAGCATTTT	CASSEGRDSNQPQHF
TRBV12-3/TRBV12-4	NA	NA	TRBJ2-7	TGTGCCAGCAGGTTGCGGACACCGAGCGAGCAGTACTTC	CASRLRTPSEQYF
TRBV7-9	TRBD1	once	TRBJ2-3	TGTGCCAGCAGCGGACTGGACAGGGAGTCCGCTACGCAGTATTTT	CASSGLDRESATQYF
TRBV4-2	NA	NA	TRBJ2-1	TGTGCCAGCAGCCAAGACCCTAATGGGGATGAGCAGTTCTTC	CASSQDPNGDEQFF
TRBV6-5	TRBD1	NA	TRBJ2-7	TGTGCCAGCAGTTACTCAGGACAGGGGATAGACGAGCAGTACTTC	CASSYSGQGIDEQYF
TRBV27	NA	NA	TRBJ1-6	TGTGCCAGCAGTTTGTACGGGTATTCACCCCTCCACTTT	CASSLYGYSPLHF
TRBV7-2	NA	NA	TRBJ2-3	TGTGCCAGCAGCTTAATGTCAGATACGCAGTATTTT	CASSLMSDTQYF
TRBV25-1	NA	NA	TRBJ1-1	TGTGCCAGCATTTACGGTGGGTCGAACACTGAAGCTTTCTTT	CASIYGGSNTEAFF
TRBV4-2	NA	few	TRBJ2-4	TGTGCCAGCAGCCAAGAAGCGGTCGACGTTATTCAGTACTTC	CASSQEAVDVIQYF
TRBV6-1	TRBD2	NA	TRBJ2-1	TGTGCCAGCAGAGTGACTAGCGGGGGGGCCCATGAGCAGTTCTTC	CASRVTSGGAHEQFF
TRBV20-1	TRBD2	NA	TRBJ2-7	TGCAGTGCTAGTGGGGGACTAGCGGTAAACTACGAGCAGTACTTC	CSASGGLAVNYEQYF
TRBV28	NA	NA	TRBJ2-1	TGTGCCAGCAGTATAGGGAGGGGGGTAAACAATGAGCAGTTCTTC	CASSIGRGVNNEQFF
TRBV20-1	TRBD2	NA	TRBJ2-1	TGCAGTGCCACCGGGGGGGTAGTCTACAATGAGCAGTTCTTC	CSATGGVVYNEQFF
TRBV29-1	TRBD2	NA	TRBJ2-1	TGCAGCGTTGAAGATGGTCGTCTAGCGGGCAATGAGCAGTTCTTC	CSVEDGRLAGNEQFF